The rows below give T cell receptor beta chains drawn from one sample of a study of patients and donors after allogeneic stem cell transplantation. A single record per CDR3 protein comes from TCRdb applying MiXCR to the RT-PCR reads. The sample carries some 960,000 distinct CDR3 sequences, approximately 19% recorded once. Sequenced material: blood, either unsorted or a sorted T cell fraction (not recorded which). Receptor source: a human donor who was either an allogeneic HSCT recipient or a stem cell or donor lymphocyte infusion donor (not recorded which). It is not recorded whose cells these are; they may come from a transplant donor. The CDR3 runs from the conserved cysteine through the conserved F or W. A D gene is named only where the DNA matches it firmly. Clone sizes are given selectively: once, few, many, or a class where the clone is expanded.

J: TRBJ2-2
D: TRBD1
size: few
V: TRBV20-1
CDR3: CSAPWTGVSGELFF
DNA: TGCAGTGCCCCCTGGACAGGGGTTTCCGGGGAGCTGTTTTTT

J: TRBJ2-7
D: .
size: .
V: TRBV19
CDR3: CASSPRDTPYEQYF
DNA: TGTGCCAGTAGTCCCCGGGACACCCCCTACGAGCAGTACTTC

J: TRBJ2-1
D: TRBD2
size: .
V: TRBV20-1
CDR3: CMGTSGSHEQFF
DNA: TGCATGGGGACTAGCGGGAGTCATGAGCAGTTCTTC

J: TRBJ2-2
D: .
size: .
V: TRBV4-3
CDR3: CASSQDRGRDTGELFF
DNA: TGCGCCAGCAGCCAAGATCGGGGGCGGGACACCGGGGAGCTGTTTTTT

J: TRBJ2-1
D: .
size: few
V: TRBV20-1
CDR3: CSPLGQYNEQFF
DNA: TGCAGCCCCCTGGGGCAGTACAATGAGCAGTTCTTC

J: TRBJ2-7
D: .
size: .
V: TRBV20-1
CDR3: CSARDLKGSSYEQYF
DNA: TGCAGTGCTAGAGATCTAAAAGGGAGCTCCTACGAGCAGTACTTC

J: TRBJ1-2
D: .
size: few
V: TRBV20-1
CDR3: CSVPSENYGYTF
DNA: TGCAGTGTACCCTCAGAAAACTATGGCTACACCTTC

J: TRBJ2-1
D: .
size: .
V: TRBV6-2/TRBV6-3
CDR3: CASCRNGNEQFF
DNA: TGTGCCAGCTGCAGAAACGGTAATGAGCAGTTCTTC

J: TRBJ2-2
D: .
size: .
V: TRBV11-1
CDR3: CASSLRLRKGGAGELFF
DNA: TGTGCCAGCAGCCTTAGGCTCCGAAAGGGCGGGGCCGGGGAGCTGTTTTTT

J: TRBJ2-1
D: .
size: .
V: TRBV4-1
CDR3: CASSHHGGMWFF
DNA: TGCGCCAGCAGCCACCATGGGGGGATGTGGTTCTTC

J: TRBJ2-7
D: .
size: .
V: TRBV15
CDR3: CATSRAGGFNEQYF
DNA: TGTGCCACCAGCAGAGCTGGGGGTTTCAACGAGCAGTACTTC

J: TRBJ1-1
D: .
size: many
V: TRBV10-3
CDR3: CAIKRGNTEAFF
DNA: TGTGCCATCAAACGTGGGAACACTGAAGCTTTCTTT

J: TRBJ2-1
D: TRBD1
size: many
V: TRBV7-9
CDR3: CASSPGTGNEQFF
DNA: TGTGCCAGCAGCCCCGGGACAGGGAATGAGCAGTTCTTC

J: TRBJ1-5
D: .
size: many
V: TRBV5-8
CDR3: CASRRQGNQPQHF
DNA: TGTGCCAGCAGACGTCAGGGGAATCAGCCCCAGCATTTT

J: TRBJ2-1
D: .
size: few
V: TRBV29-1
CDR3: CSVEPTNEQFF
DNA: TGCAGCGTTGAGCCTACGAATGAGCAGTTCTTC

J: TRBJ2-7
D: TRBD1
size: many
V: TRBV12-3/TRBV12-4
CDR3: CASSLEGAEQYF
DNA: TGTGCCAGCAGTTTAGAGGGGGCCGAGCAGTACTTC

J: TRBJ2-7
D: .
size: few
V: TRBV25-1
CDR3: CASSERAGRNEQYF
DNA: TGTGCCAGCAGTGAGAGGGCGGGCCGTAACGAGCAGTACTTC

J: TRBJ2-7
D: .
size: few
V: TRBV12-3/TRBV12-4
CDR3: CASSFDSLYEQYF
DNA: TGTGCCAGCAGTTTCGACAGTCTTTACGAGCAGTACTTC

J: TRBJ1-2
D: .
size: .
V: TRBV6-2/TRBV6-3
CDR3: CASSPTEVLYGYTF
DNA: TGTGCCAGCAGTCCCACGGAGGTTCTCTATGGCTACACCTTC

J: TRBJ1-1
D: .
size: .
V: TRBV5-6
CDR3: CASSLSGDGGYMNTEAFF
DNA: TGTGCCAGCAGCTTGTCCGGGGATGGTGGGTACATGAACACTGAAGCTTTCTTT

J: TRBJ1-3
D: TRBD1
size: .
V: TRBV2
CDR3: CASSFRTGAQSGNTIYF
DNA: TGTGCCAGCAGTTTCCGGACAGGGGCACAATCTGGAAACACCATATATTTT

J: TRBJ2-7
D: .
size: once
V: TRBV6-5
CDR3: CASSYPGSSHEQYF
DNA: TGTGCCAGCAGTTACCCAGGGTCAAGTCACGAGCAGTACTTC

J: TRBJ2-7
D: .
size: .
V: TRBV18
CDR3: CASSPGALGADEQYF
DNA: TGTGCCAGCTCACCGGGAGCTCTAGGCGCTGACGAGCAGTACTTC

J: TRBJ1-1
D: TRBD1
size: few
V: TRBV7-9
CDR3: CASSLAGQGTDTEAFF
DNA: TGTGCCAGCAGCTTAGCTGGACAGGGGACGGACACTGAAGCTTTCTTT

J: TRBJ2-3
D: TRBD2
size: .
V: TRBV2
CDR3: CASRAPSGDTDTQYF
DNA: TGTGCCAGCAGAGCCCCTAGCGGTGACACAGATACGCAGTATTTT

J: TRBJ1-1
D: .
size: many
V: TRBV12-3/TRBV12-4
CDR3: CASSYSRAMNTEAFF
DNA: TGTGCCAGCAGTTATTCGCGGGCCATGAACACTGAAGCTTTCTTT

J: TRBJ2-5
D: .
size: .
V: TRBV24-1
CDR3: CATSEQGLEETQYF
DNA: TGTGCCACCAGTGAGCAGGGACTTGAAGAGACCCAGTACTTC

J: TRBJ1-1
D: .
size: many
V: TRBV5-1
CDR3: CASSFGLNTEAFF
DNA: TGCGCCAGCAGCTTCGGCCTAAACACTGAAGCTTTCTTT

J: TRBJ2-1
D: .
size: few
V: TRBV28
CDR3: CASMKGNEQFF
DNA: TGTGCCAGCATGAAGGGCAATGAGCAGTTCTTC

J: TRBJ2-3
D: TRBD2
size: .
V: TRBV9
CDR3: CASSPTSGGAIDTQYF
DNA: TGTGCCAGCAGCCCCACTAGCGGGGGGGCGATAGATACGCAGTATTTT

J: TRBJ1-1
D: TRBD1
size: few
V: TRBV7-9
CDR3: CASSFRDSNRRGEAFF
DNA: TGTGCCAGCAGCTTCCGGGACAGTAACAGGAGGGGAGAAGCTTTCTTT

J: TRBJ2-7
D: TRBD1
size: few
V: TRBV15
CDR3: CATSRGGTANSYEQYF
DNA: TGTGCCACCAGCAGGGGTGGGACAGCCAATTCGTACGAGCAGTACTTC

J: TRBJ1-1
D: .
size: .
V: TRBV3-1
CDR3: CASSQGWGTFTEAFF
DNA: TGTGCCAGCAGCCAAGGTTGGGGAACCTTCACTGAAGCTTTCTTT

J: TRBJ2-1
D: .
size: few
V: TRBV20-1
CDR3: CSARDVEDSPISGVQFF
DNA: TGCAGTGCTAGAGATGTGGAGGACAGCCCGATTTCGGGGGTGCAGTTCTTC

J: TRBJ2-1
D: TRBD1
size: few
V: TRBV3-1
CDR3: CASSQDPGGYSAARGQFF
DNA: TGTGCCAGCAGCCAAGATCCAGGGGGATATTCAGCGGCGCGCGGGCAGTTCTTC

J: TRBJ2-1
D: TRBD2
size: few
V: TRBV6-4
CDR3: CASSDSNGGRSEQFF
DNA: TGTGCCAGCAGTGACTCGAACGGCGGGAGAAGTGAGCAGTTCTTC

J: TRBJ2-7
D: .
size: few
V: TRBV30
CDR3: CAWIQGRLGNEQYF
DNA: TGTGCCTGGATACAGGGGAGGCTAGGGAACGAGCAGTACTTC

J: TRBJ2-2
D: TRBD1
size: .
V: TRBV30
CDR3: CAANRGFNTGELFF
DNA: TGTGCGGCGAACAGGGGATTTAACACCGGGGAGCTGTTTTTT

J: TRBJ2-2
D: TRBD1
size: .
V: TRBV28
CDR3: CASSFFGTGTGELFF
DNA: TGTGCCAGCAGTTTTTTCGGGACAGGGACCGGGGAGCTGTTTTTT

J: TRBJ2-2
D: .
size: few
V: TRBV29-1
CDR3: CSVEDMRTLAGELFF
DNA: TGCAGCGTTGAAGATATGCGGACCCTAGCAGGGGAGCTGTTTTTT

J: TRBJ2-5
D: TRBD2
size: .
V: TRBV6-5
CDR3: CASSYDWEGETQYF
DNA: TGTGCCAGCAGTTACGATTGGGAGGGAGAGACCCAGTACTTC

J: TRBJ2-7
D: .
size: few
V: TRBV4-1
CDR3: CASSQVESYEQYF
DNA: TGCGCCAGCAGCCAAGTGGAGTCCTACGAGCAGTACTTC

J: TRBJ2-3
D: .
size: .
V: TRBV12-3/TRBV12-4
CDR3: CASSLRQPGIDTQYF
DNA: TGTGCCAGCAGTTTACGACAGCCGGGGATAGATACGCAGTATTTT

J: TRBJ1-2
D: .
size: .
V: TRBV5-1
CDR3: CASSSVVGNYTF
DNA: TGCGCCAGCAGCTCAGTAGTCGGAAACTACACCTTC

J: TRBJ2-1
D: .
size: few
V: TRBV29-1
CDR3: CSVESSHNEQFF
DNA: TGCAGCGTTGAAAGCAGTCACAATGAGCAGTTCTTC

J: TRBJ1-4
D: .
size: few
V: TRBV12-3/TRBV12-4
CDR3: CASSSQDATNEKLFF
DNA: TGTGCCAGCAGTTCCCAGGACGCAACTAATGAAAAACTGTTTTTT

J: TRBJ1-5
D: .
size: few
V: TRBV7-9
CDR3: CASSQYDGSNQPQHF
DNA: TGTGCCAGCAGCCAATATGACGGAAGCAATCAGCCCCAGCATTTT

J: TRBJ2-3
D: .
size: .
V: TRBV2
CDR3: CASSEYLGATDTQYF
DNA: TGTGCCAGCAGTGAATATCTGGGGGCCACAGATACGCAGTATTTT

J: TRBJ2-1
D: TRBD2
size: .
V: TRBV10-3
CDR3: CAIKGLENEQFF
DNA: TGTGCCATCAAGGGACTAGAGAATGAGCAGTTCTTC

J: TRBJ1-2
D: TRBD1
size: few
V: TRBV20-1
CDR3: CSVTGVNGYTF
DNA: TGCAGTGTGACAGGGGTGAATGGCTACACCTTC

J: TRBJ1-2
D: TRBD1
size: many
V: TRBV4-2
CDR3: CASSQSTRDSNYGYTF
DNA: TGTGCCAGCAGCCAGTCCACCCGGGACAGCAACTATGGCTACACCTTC

J: TRBJ1-5
D: .
size: few
V: TRBV27
CDR3: CASSFAWGQPQHF
DNA: TGTGCCAGCAGTTTCGCGTGGGGTCAGCCCCAGCATTTT

J: TRBJ2-7
D: TRBD1
size: .
V: TRBV24-1
CDR3: CATSDPGTGGREQYF
DNA: TGTGCCACCAGTGACCCCGGGACAGGGGGCCGCGAGCAGTACTTC

J: TRBJ1-6
D: TRBD1
size: .
V: TRBV12-3/TRBV12-4
CDR3: CASTLQGANSPLHF
DNA: TGTGCCAGCACTCTACAGGGGGCGAATTCACCCCTCCACTTT

J: TRBJ2-1
D: TRBD1
size: few
V: TRBV6-5
CDR3: CASSYSGTGVRNEQFF
DNA: TGTGCCAGCAGTTACTCTGGGACAGGGGTACGCAATGAGCAGTTCTTC

J: TRBJ2-2
D: TRBD2
size: .
V: TRBV12-3/TRBV12-4
CDR3: CASSFEASGGNGELFF
DNA: TGTGCCAGCAGTTTCGAGGCTAGCGGGGGGAACGGGGAGCTGTTTTTT

J: TRBJ1-3
D: .
size: .
V: TRBV2
CDR3: CASSARGSFLSGNTIYF
DNA: TGTGCCAGCAGTGCTAGGGGGTCCTTTCTCTCTGGAAACACCATATATTTT

J: TRBJ2-7
D: .
size: many
V: TRBV4-1
CDR3: CASSFQENYEQYF
DNA: TGCGCCAGCAGCTTCCAGGAAAACTACGAGCAGTACTTC